The present entry profiles one T cell receptor (beta chain) with its context. This sample is part of a study of blood T cells in healthy people across ages. Trimming took 2 bases from V and 6 from J; bases not matched to a gene: 3. Germline CDR1 LGHNT, CDR2 FRNRAP. The CDR3 is 14 amino acids. A second PCR of roughly 7 to 11 cycles used a sample-barcoded 5' primer and a J-beta primer mix. Via MiXCR, TCRdb re-called the 5' RACE reads, giving one row per CDR3 protein. Here the sample spans around 990,000 distinct CDR3 sequences, under 40% being singletons. The gene calls are TRBV12-5 and TRBJ1-5; 8 nucleotides agree with TRBD1. Sequencing was performed on blood. The sequence came from a man between 18 and 29 years old in good health. CDR3 in amino acids: CASGLFQGAQPQHF. The CDR3 nucleotides are TGTGCTAGTGGTTTGTTCCAGGGGGCTCAGCCCCAGCATTTT.